The T cell receptor beta chain described here comes from a study of blood T cells in healthy people across ages. Using a J-beta primer mix together with a sample-barcoded 5' primer, a second PCR was run for roughly 7 to 11 cycles. TCRdb independently ran MiXCR on the 5' RACE reads; one entry per CDR3 protein. The sample carries roughly 1,300,000 distinct CDR3 sequences, 45% to 70% recorded once. Germline V gives CDR1 SGHTA, CDR2 FQGNSA. Trimming removed 1 base from V and 3 bases from J, with 10 bases in between. The CDR3 loop spans 14 amino acids. General observations from the study: Naive T cell percentage showed a strong correlation with the diversity of TCR beta. When one million T cells were used, diversity estimates were thought to be underestimates.

Of note for this clonotype: Its antigen remains unidentified.

Sample: blood. This TCR was sampled from a man younger than 35 in good health. The chain has TRBV7-2 and TRBJ2-7, with D hard to call. The CDR3 loop is CASSLDGFDYEQYF. CDR3 nucleotide sequence: TGTGCCAGCAGCTTAGACGGCTTCGACTACGAGCAGTACTTC.